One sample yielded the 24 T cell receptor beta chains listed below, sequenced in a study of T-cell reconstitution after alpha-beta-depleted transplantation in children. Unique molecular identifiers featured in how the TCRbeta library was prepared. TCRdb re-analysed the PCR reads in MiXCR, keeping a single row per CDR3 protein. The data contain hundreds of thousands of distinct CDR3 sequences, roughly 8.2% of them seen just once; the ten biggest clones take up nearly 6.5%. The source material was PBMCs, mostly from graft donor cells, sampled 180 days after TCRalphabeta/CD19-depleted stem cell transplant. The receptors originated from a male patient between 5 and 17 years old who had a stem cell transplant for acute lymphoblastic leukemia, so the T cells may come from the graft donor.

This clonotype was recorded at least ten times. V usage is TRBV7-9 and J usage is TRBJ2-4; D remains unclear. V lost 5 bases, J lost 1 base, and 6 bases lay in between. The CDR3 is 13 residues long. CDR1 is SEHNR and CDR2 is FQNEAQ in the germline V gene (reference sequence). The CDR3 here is CASSPTAKNIQYF. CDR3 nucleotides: TGTGCCAGCAGCCCCACCGCCAAAAACATTCAGTACTTC.

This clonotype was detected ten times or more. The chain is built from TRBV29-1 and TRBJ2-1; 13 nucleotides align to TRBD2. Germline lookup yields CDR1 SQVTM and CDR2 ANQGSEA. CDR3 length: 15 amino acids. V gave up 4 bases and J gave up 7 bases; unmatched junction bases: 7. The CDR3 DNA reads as TGCAGCGTTGTAACTAGCGGGAGGGCCCGGAATGAGCAGTTCTTC. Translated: CSVVTSGRARNEQFF.

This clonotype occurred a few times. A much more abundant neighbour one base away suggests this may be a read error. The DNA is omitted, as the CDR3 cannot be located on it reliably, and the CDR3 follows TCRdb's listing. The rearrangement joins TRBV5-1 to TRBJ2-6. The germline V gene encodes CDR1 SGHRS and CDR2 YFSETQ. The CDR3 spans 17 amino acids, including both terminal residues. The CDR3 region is CASSLEASTSVANVLTF.

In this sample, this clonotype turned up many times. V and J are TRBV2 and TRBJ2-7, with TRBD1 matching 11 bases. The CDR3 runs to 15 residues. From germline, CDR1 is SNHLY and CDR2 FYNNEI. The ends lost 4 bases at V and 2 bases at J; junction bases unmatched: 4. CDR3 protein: CASSVDRGRPYEQYF. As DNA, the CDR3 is TGTGCCAGCAGTGTGGACAGGGGGCGTCCCTACGAGCAGTACTTC.

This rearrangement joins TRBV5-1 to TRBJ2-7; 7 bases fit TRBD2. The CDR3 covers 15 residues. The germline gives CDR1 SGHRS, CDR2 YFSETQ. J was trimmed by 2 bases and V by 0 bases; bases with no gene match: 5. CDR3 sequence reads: CASSLDGTNTYEQYF. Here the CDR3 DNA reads TGCGCCAGCAGCTTGGATGGGACTAATACCTACGAGCAGTACTTC.

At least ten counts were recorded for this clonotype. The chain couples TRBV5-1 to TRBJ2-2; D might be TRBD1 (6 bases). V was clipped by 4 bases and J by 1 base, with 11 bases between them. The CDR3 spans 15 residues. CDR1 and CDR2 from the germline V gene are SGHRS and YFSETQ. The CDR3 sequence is CASSLRQVNTGELFF. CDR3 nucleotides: TGCGCCAGCAGCCTCCGACAGGTGAACACCGGGGAGCTGTTTTTT.

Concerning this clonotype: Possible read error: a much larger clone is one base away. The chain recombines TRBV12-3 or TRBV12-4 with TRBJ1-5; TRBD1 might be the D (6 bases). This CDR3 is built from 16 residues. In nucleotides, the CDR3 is TGTGCCAGCAGTTCCCAATACAGGGTGGGCGATCAGCCCCATCATTTT. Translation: CASSSQYRVGDQPHHF.

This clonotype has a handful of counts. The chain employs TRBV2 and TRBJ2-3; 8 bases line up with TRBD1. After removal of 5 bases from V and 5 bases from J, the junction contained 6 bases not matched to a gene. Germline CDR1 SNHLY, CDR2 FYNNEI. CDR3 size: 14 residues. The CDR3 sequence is CASSYFRGQDTQYF. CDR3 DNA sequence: TGTGCCAGCAGTTACTTCAGGGGGCAAGATACGCAGTATTTT.

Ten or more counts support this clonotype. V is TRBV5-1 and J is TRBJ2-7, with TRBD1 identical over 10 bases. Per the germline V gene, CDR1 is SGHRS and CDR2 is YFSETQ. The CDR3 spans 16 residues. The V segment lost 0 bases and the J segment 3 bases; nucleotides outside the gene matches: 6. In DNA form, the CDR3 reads TGCGCCAGCAGCTTGGCTTGGGACAGGGGCAACTACGAGCAGTACTTC. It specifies CASSLAWDRGNYEQYF.

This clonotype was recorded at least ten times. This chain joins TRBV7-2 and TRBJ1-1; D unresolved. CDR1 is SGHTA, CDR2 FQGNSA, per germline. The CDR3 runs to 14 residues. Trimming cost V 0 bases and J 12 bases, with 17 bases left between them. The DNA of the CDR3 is TGTGCCAGCAGCTTAGCGAGCTCCGTGTCAAGACCTTTCTTT. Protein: CASSLASSVSRPFF. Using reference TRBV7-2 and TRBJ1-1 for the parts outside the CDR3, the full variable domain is GAGVSQSPSNKVTEKGKDVELRCDPISGHTALYWYRQSLGQGLEFLIYFQGNSAPDKSGLPSDRFSAERTGGSVSTLTIQRTQQEDSAVYLCASSLASSVSRPFFGQGTRLTVV.

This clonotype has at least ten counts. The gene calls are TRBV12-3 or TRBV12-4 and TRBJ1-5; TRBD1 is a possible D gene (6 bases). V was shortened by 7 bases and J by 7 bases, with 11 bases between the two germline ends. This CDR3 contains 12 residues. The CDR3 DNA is TGTGCCAGCACGGGGGGCGGGCAGCCCCAGCATTTT. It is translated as CASTGGGQPQHF.

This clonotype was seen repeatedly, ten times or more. The CDR3 here is CASSLFAGEQDTQYF. Written as DNA, the CDR3 is TGCGCCAGCAGCTTGTTCGCGGGAGAACAGGATACGCAGTATTTT. The rearrangement links TRBV5-1 to TRBJ2-3; 7 nucleotides agree with TRBD2. The CDR3 contains 15 residues. Germline lookup yields CDR1 SGHRS and CDR2 YFSETQ. V was pared by 1 base and J by 6 bases, with 8 bases of the junction left unmatched. The whole variable domain, remainder taken from reference TRBV5-1 and TRBJ2-3, is KAGVTQTPRYLIKTRGQQVTLSCSPISGHRSVSWYQQTPGQGLQFLFEYFSETQRNKGNFPGRFSGRQFSNSRSEMNVSTLELGDSALYLCASSLFAGEQDTQYFGPGTRLTVL.

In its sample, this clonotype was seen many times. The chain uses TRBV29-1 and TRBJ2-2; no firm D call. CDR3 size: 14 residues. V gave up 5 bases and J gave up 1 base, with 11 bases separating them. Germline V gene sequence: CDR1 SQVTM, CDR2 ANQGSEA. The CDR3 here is CSVSGLRNTGELFF. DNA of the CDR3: TGCAGCGTTTCAGGCCTGAGGAACACCGGGGAGCTGTTTTTT.

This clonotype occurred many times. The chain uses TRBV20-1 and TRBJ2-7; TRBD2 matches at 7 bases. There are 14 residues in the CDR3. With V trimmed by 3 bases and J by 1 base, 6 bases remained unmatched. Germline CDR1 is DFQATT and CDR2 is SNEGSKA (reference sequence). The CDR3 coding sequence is TGCAGTGCTAGGAGGCAGGGAGGGTCCTACGAGCAGTACTTC. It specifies CSARRQGGSYEQYF.

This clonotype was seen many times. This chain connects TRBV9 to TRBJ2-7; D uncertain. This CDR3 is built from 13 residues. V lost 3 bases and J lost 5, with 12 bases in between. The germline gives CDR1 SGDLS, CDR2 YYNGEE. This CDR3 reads CASSGQVPNEQYF. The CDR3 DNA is TGTGCCAGCAGCGGTCAGGTGCCCAACGAGCAGTACTTC.

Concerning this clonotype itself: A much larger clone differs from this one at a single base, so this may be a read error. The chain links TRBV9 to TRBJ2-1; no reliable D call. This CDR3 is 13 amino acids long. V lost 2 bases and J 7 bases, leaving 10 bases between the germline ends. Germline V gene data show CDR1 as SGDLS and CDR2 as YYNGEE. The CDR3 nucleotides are TGTGCCAGCAGCGTCTTGCCAAAGAATGAGCAGTTCTTC. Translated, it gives CASSVLPKNEQFF.

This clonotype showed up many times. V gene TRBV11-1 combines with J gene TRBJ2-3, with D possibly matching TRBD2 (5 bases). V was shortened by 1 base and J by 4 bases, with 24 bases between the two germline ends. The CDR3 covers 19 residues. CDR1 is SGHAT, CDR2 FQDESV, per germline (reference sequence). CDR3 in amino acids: CASSLERAKNSPVSDTQYF. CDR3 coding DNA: TGTGCCAGCAGCTTAGAGAGGGCCAAAAACAGCCCAGTGTCAGATACGCAGTATTTT.

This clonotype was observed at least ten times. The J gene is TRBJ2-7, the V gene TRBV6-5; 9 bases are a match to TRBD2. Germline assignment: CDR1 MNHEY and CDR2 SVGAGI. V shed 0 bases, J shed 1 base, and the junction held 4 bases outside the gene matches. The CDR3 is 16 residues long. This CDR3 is CASSYSRAGGSYEQYF. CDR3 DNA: TGTGCCAGCAGTTACTCGAGAGCGGGGGGTTCCTACGAGCAGTACTTC.

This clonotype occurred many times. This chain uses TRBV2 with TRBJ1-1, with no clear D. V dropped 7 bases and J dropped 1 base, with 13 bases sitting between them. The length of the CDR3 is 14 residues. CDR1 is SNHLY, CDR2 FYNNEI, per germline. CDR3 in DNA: TGTGCCAGCACCCAAGAACATGGGAACACTGAAGCTTTCTTT. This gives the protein CASTQEHGNTEAFF.

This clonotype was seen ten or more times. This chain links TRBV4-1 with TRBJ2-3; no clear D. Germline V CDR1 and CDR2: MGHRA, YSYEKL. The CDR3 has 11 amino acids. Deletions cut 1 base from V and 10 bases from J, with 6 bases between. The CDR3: CASSQGEAQYF. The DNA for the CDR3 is TGCGCCAGCAGCCAAGGCGAAGCGCAGTATTTT.

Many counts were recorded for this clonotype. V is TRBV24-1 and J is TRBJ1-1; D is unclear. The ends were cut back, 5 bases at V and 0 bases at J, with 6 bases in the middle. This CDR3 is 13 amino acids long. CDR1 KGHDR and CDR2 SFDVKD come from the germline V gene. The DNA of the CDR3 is TGTGCCACCAGTGGCGCAGTGAACACTGAAGCTTTCTTT. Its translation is CATSGAVNTEAFF.

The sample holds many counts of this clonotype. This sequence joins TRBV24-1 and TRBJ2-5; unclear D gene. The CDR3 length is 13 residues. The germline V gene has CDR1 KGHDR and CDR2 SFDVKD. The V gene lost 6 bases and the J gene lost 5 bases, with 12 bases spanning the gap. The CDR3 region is CATSTIAGETQYF. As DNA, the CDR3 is TGTGCCACCAGTACTATAGCCGGGGAGACCCAGTACTTC.

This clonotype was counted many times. The DNA of the CDR3 is TGTGCCAGCACCCTGACACTTTCAACTAATGAAAAACTGTTTTTT. This translates into CASTLTLSTNEKLFF. The chain combines TRBV28 with TRBJ1-4; D remains unclear. This CDR3 is built from 15 residues. Germline lookup yields CDR1 MDHEN and CDR2 SYDVKM. V was trimmed by 7 bases and J by 0 bases, leaving 12 bases between them.

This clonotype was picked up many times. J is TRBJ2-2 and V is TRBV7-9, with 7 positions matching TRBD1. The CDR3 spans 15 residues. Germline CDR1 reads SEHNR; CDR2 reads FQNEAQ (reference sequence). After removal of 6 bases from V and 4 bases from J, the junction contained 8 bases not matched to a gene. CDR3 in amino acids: CASSNRQGATGELFF. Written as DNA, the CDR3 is TGTGCCAGCAGTAACCGACAGGGAGCCACCGGGGAGCTGTTTTTT.